This T cell receptor beta chain was profiled in a study of beta chain features in type 1 diabetes. In this sample, this clone turned up a few times. The CDR3 has 15 amino acids. Looked up from germline, CDR1 is LNHDA and CDR2 is SQIVND (reference sequence). V shed 5 bases and J 4 bases; nucleotides not matched to a gene: 9. The investigators reverse transcribed all of the isolated RNA, so they sequenced expressed TCRB transcripts. Sequencing was performed with immunoSEQ multiplex PCR; in TCRdb, only in-frame clones are kept and a portion is missing. Altogether 450,000 to 550,000 clones are present, around 30% being singletons, with the ten largest covering 0.05% to 0.065%.

The chain has TRBV19 and TRBJ1-1, with 8 bases aligning to TRBD1. Sequencing input: naive CD4+ T cells from blood. This receptor was taken from a young man in good health. This CDR3 is CASSSRQGRGTEAFF. Here the CDR3 DNA reads TGTGCCAGTAGTTCGCGACAGGGGAGGGGCACTGAAGCTTTCTTT.